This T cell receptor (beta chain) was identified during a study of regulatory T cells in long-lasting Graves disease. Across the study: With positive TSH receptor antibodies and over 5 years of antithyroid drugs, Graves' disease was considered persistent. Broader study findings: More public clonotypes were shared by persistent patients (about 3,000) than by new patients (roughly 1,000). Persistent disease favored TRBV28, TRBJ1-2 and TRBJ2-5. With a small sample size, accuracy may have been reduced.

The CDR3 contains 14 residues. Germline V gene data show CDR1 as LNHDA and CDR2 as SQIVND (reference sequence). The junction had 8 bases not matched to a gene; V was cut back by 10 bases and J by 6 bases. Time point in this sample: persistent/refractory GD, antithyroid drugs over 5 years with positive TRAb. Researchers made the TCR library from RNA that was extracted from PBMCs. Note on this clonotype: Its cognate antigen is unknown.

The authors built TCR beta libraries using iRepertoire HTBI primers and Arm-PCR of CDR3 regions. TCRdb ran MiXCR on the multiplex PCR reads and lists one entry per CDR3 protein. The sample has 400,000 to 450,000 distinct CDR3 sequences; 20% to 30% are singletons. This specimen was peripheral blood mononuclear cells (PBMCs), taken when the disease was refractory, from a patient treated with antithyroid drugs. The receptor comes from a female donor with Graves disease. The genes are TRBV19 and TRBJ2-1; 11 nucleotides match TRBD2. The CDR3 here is CATELAGVSNEQFF. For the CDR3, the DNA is TGTGCCACCGAACTAGCGGGAGTGAGCAATGAGCAGTTCTTC.